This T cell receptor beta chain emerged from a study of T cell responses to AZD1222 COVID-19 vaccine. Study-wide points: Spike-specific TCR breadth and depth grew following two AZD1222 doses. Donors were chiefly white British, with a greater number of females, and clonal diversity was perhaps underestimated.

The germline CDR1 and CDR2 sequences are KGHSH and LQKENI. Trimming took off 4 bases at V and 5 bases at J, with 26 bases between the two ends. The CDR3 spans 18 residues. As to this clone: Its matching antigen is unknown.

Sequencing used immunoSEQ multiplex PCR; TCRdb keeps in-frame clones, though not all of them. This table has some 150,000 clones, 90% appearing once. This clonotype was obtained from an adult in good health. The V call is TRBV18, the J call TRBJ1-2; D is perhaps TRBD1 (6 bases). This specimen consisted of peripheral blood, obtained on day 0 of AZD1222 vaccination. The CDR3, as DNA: TGTGCCAGCTCACAGTTACAGGGTTCTGCAACAACGAAATATGGCTACACCTTC. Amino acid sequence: CASSQLQGSATTKYGYTF.